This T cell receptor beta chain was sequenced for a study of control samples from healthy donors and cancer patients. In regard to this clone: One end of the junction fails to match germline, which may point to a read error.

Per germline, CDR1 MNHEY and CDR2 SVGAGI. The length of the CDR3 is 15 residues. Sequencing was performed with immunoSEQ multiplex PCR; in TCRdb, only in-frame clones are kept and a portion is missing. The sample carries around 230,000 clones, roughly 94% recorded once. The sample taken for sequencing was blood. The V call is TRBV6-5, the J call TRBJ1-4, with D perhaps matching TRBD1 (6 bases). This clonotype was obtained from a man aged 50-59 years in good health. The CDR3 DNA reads TGTGCCAGCAGGAGACCCGGGACAACGAATGAAAAACTGTTTTTT. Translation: CASRRPGTTNEKLFF.